These 32 T cell receptor beta chains came from one sample sequenced in a study of blood T cell repertoires in COVID-19. This table comes from immunoSEQ multiplex PCR, and its TCRdb copy is limited to in-frame clones, with some not included. The data show nearly 200,000 clones, roughly nine tenths seen once. The specimen was peripheral blood. These receptors came from a woman aged 70 to 79 with acute or convalescent COVID-19.

The chain couples TRBV19 to TRBJ2-1; possible D gene TRBD1, 6 bases. V lost 6 bases and J lost 8, with 11 bases in between. Germline lookup yields CDR1 LNHDA and CDR2 SQIVND (reference sequence). This CDR3 is built from 12 residues. The CDR3 bases are TGTGCCAGTAGGGACAGACGGGATGAGCAGTTCTTC. It specifies CASRDRRDEQFF. Full variable domain (missing parts from reference TRBV19 and TRBJ2-1): DGGITQSPKYLFRKEGQNVTLSCEQNLNHDAMYWYRQDPGQGLRLIYYSQIVNDFQKGDIAEGYSVSREKKESFPLTVTSAQKNPTAFYLCASRDRRDEQFFGPGTRLTVL.

This clone was seen only a few times. V is TRBV5-1 and J is TRBJ2-3, with D hard to call. This CDR3 comprises 14 residues. Germline-derived CDR1 and CDR2 are SGHRS and YFSETQ. Trimming removed 1 base at V and 2 bases at J, with 8 bases between. The CDR3 region is CASSLSVFTDTQYF. CDR3 bases: TGCGCCAGCAGCTTGTCGGTTTTCACAGATACGCAGTATTTT.

This chain joins TRBV24-1 and TRBJ2-5; D gene ambiguous. The CDR3 is 14 residues long. Germline V CDR1 and CDR2: KGHDR, SFDVKD. The V gene lost 1 base and the J gene lost 7 bases, with 12 bases spanning the gap. Written as DNA, the CDR3 is TGTGCCACCAGTGATTTTCGAACCAGCGCGACCCAGTACTTC. This sequence encodes CATSDFRTSATQYF.

This sequence joins TRBV19 and TRBJ1-1; possible D gene TRBD1, 6 bases. Per germline, CDR1 LNHDA and CDR2 SQIVND (reference sequence). There are 13 residues in the CDR3. V was shortened by 5 bases and J by 4 bases, with 11 bases between the two germline ends. The CDR3, as DNA: TGTGCCAGTAGTGTACAGGGAGTCACTGAAGCTTTCTTT. Amino acids: CASSVQGVTEAFF.

This rearrangement joins TRBV19 to TRBJ1-2, with 8 positions matching TRBD1. The V and J ends lost 5 bases and 0 bases, in that order; junction bases with no gene match: 2. Looked up from germline, CDR1 is LNHDA and CDR2 is SQIVND (reference sequence). This CDR3 contains 14 residues. CDR3 nucleotide sequence: TGTGCCAGTAGTGACAGGGGATCTAACTATGGCTACACCTTC. Translation: CASSDRGSNYGYTF.

The chain is built from TRBV6-1 and TRBJ2-5; 8 bases are shared with TRBD1. The CDR3 runs to 15 residues. Germline V gene data show CDR1 as MNHNS and CDR2 as SASEGT. With 8 bases clipped from V and 5 bases from J, the junction kept 13 bases outside the gene matches. The CDR3 loop is CASSTGGWETETQYF. The CDR3 DNA is TGTGCCAGCTCAACAGGGGGTTGGGAAACCGAGACCCAGTACTTC.

This chain connects TRBV15 to TRBJ1-2, with 8 bases lining up with TRBD1. CDR1 is LNHNV and CDR2 is YYDKDF in the germline V gene (reference sequence). CDR3 size: 15 residues. Losses at the gene ends were 0 bases for V and 2 bases for J; bases not matched to a gene: 2. CDR3 loop: CATSREQGENYGYTF. The DNA for the CDR3 is TGTGCCACCAGCAGAGAACAGGGGGAAAACTATGGCTACACCTTC.

The J gene is TRBJ2-3, the V gene TRBV5-4, with D maybe TRBD2 (5 bases). Germline V CDR1 and CDR2: SGHNT, YYREEE (reference sequence). The V gene lost 6 bases and the J gene lost 2 bases, with 7 bases spanning the gap. The CDR3 has 12 amino acids. The CDR3 is CASNRDTDTQYF. The CDR3 coding sequence is TGTGCCAGCAACCGGGACACAGATACGCAGTATTTT. Filled out from reference TRBV5-4 and TRBJ2-3, the complete variable domain reads ETGVTQSPTHLIKTRGQQVTLRCSSQSGHNTVSWYQQALGQGPQFIFQYYREEENGRGNFPPRFSGLQFPNYSSELNVNALELDDSALYLCASNRDTDTQYFGPGTRLTVL.

The chain employs TRBV5-6 and TRBJ2-7; 7 bases agree with TRBD2. The length of the CDR3 is 12 residues. The V gene's germline CDR1 is SGHDT and CDR2 YYEEEE. Unmatched junction bases numbered 2, after V lost 4 bases and J lost 4 bases. The CDR3 coding sequence is TGTGCCAGCAGCCCGGGGGGTTACGAGCAGTACTTC. It specifies CASSPGGYEQYF.

This clone was detected only once. This chain joins TRBV4-2 and TRBJ2-7; D is ambiguous. Trimming removed 0 bases from V and 3 bases from J, with 12 bases in between. CDR1 and CDR2 (germline): LGHNA, YNFKEQ. CDR3 size: 15 residues. The CDR3 here is CASSQERPGSYEQYF. The CDR3 nucleotides read TGTGCCAGCAGCCAAGAGAGGCCGGGTAGCTACGAGCAGTACTTC.

This clone was seen only once. Here the CDR3 reads CAISELDSFGYGYTF. Here the CDR3 DNA reads TGTGCCATCAGTGAGTTAGACAGTTTTGGCTATGGCTACACCTTC. The chain carries TRBV10-3 and TRBJ1-2, with a weak D call TRBD1 (5 bases). From germline, CDR1 is ENHRY and CDR2 SYGVKD. The CDR3 consists of 15 residues. Trimming removed 1 base at V and 4 bases at J, with 13 bases between.

The chain employs TRBV29-1 and TRBJ2-3; D is perhaps TRBD1 (6 bases). V gave up 1 base and J gave up 6 bases, with 8 bases separating them. This CDR3 is built from 12 residues. Germline values: CDR1 SQVTM, CDR2 ANQGSEA. Here the CDR3 DNA reads TGCAGCGTTGAAGGGGGGCGGGATACGCAGTATTTT. It yields the protein CSVEGGRDTQYF.

A few counts support this clone. The chain links TRBV5-4 to TRBJ1-1; D not certain. The CDR3 sequence is 14 residues long. Germline V gene sequence: CDR1 SGHNT, CDR2 YYREEE (reference sequence). The V and J ends lost 1 base and 2 bases respectively, with 9 bases between them. CDR3 in DNA: TGTGCCAGCAGCTTGCCTTCAGGAAACACTGAAGCTTTCTTT. It translates to CASSLPSGNTEAFF.

The chain links TRBV11-2 to TRBJ2-5; possibly TRBD1 for D (5 bases). The CDR3 has 13 amino acids. Trimming took off 4 bases at V and 2 bases at J, with 8 bases between the two ends. The germline gives CDR1 SGHAT, CDR2 FQNNGV. The CDR3 loop reads CASSSDRQETQYF. The CDR3 region has the DNA TGTGCCAGCAGCTCCGACAGACAAGAGACCCAGTACTTC.

The rearrangement uses TRBV3-1 (or the pseudogene TRBV3-2) and TRBJ2-2, with TRBD2 matching 8 bases. The CDR3 is 15 amino acids. Germline CDR1 LGHDT, CDR2 YNNKEL (reference sequence). V lost 6 bases and J lost 2; bases outside the gene matches: 5. For the CDR3, the DNA is TGTGCCAGCAGAATAACTAGCGGTAACACCGGGGAGCTGTTTTTT. Translation: CASRITSGNTGELFF.

This chain uses TRBV11-2 with TRBJ2-6; weak D call: TRBD1 (5 bases). Looked up from germline, CDR1 is SGHAT and CDR2 is FQNNGV. Trimming pared 5 bases from V and 4 bases from J, leaving 9 bases between. CDR3 size: 14 residues. The CDR3 DNA sequence: TGTGCCAGCAGCCGACAGCGCGGGGCCAACGTCCTGACTTTC. Protein sequence: CASSRQRGANVLTF.

This chain joins TRBV5-1 and TRBJ2-7; 7 bases line up with TRBD1. Germline lookup yields CDR1 SGHRS and CDR2 YFSETQ. The length of the CDR3 is 14 residues. V trimming: 4 bases; J trimming: 0 bases; junction bases outside the gene matches: 4. Written as DNA, the CDR3 is TGCGCCAGCAGCGAGGGACAGTACTCCTACGAGCAGTACTTC. Its protein product is CASSEGQYSYEQYF.

V is TRBV18 and J is TRBJ2-6; 9 bases agree with TRBD1. The junction had 8 bases not matched to a gene; V was cut back by 3 bases and J by 2 bases. This CDR3 contains 18 residues. The germline CDR1 and CDR2 sequences are KGHSH and LQKENI. CDR3 residues: CASSPLGQGGTGANVLTF. The CDR3 DNA reads TGTGCCAGCTCACCGTTGGGACAGGGAGGAACTGGGGCCAACGTCCTGACTTTC. Supplemented by reference TRBV18 and TRBJ2-6, the full variable domain reads NAGVMQNPRHLVRRRGQEARLRCSPMKGHSHVYWYRQLPEEGLKFMVYLQKENIIDESGMPKERFSAEFPKEGPSILRIQQVVRGDSAAYFCASSPLGQGGTGANVLTFGAGSRLTVL.

The chain recombines TRBV7-9 with TRBJ1-5; D perhaps matches TRBD1 (5 bases). There are 13 residues in the CDR3. Trimming stripped 5 bases from V and 6 bases from J, with 11 bases between. Germline CDR1 is SEHNR and CDR2 is FQNEAQ (reference sequence). The DNA of the CDR3 is TGTGCCAGCAGCCCCACCGGGGGTCAGCCCCAGCATTTT. This translates into CASSPTGGQPQHF. The entire variable domain, with the rest obtained from reference TRBV7-9 and TRBJ1-5, is as follows: DTGVSQNPRHKITKRGQNVTFRCDPISEHNRLYWYRQTLGQGPEFLTYFQNEAQLEKSRLLSDRFSAERPKGSFSTLEIQRTEQGDSAMYLCASSPTGGQPQHFGDGTRLSIL.

The chain carries TRBV7-9 and TRBJ2-1; 7 bases line up with TRBD1. Trimming removed 5 bases from V and 3 bases from J; junction bases left unmatched: 7. The V gene's germline CDR1 is SEHNR and CDR2 FQNEAQ (reference sequence). This CDR3 contains 15 residues. Here the CDR3 DNA reads TGTGCCAGCAGCGGTGGGACAGCTAGCTACAATGAGCAGTTCTTC. This gives the protein CASSGGTASYNEQFF.

V usage is TRBV29-1 and J usage is TRBJ2-7, with TRBD1 as a possible D gene (6 bases). Germline assignment: CDR1 SQVTM and CDR2 ANQGSEA. V gave up 5 bases and J gave up 5 bases, with 16 bases separating them. This CDR3 is 13 amino acids long. CDR3 in amino acids: CSVRSGGQDEQYF. Here the CDR3 DNA reads TGCAGCGTTCGATCTGGGGGACAAGACGAGCAGTACTTC.

This chain uses TRBV3-1 (or the pseudogene TRBV3-2) with TRBJ2-6, with 7 bases matching TRBD2. V was clipped by 4 bases and J by 2 bases; unmatched bases: 5. This CDR3 is built from 16 residues. Germline V gene sequence: CDR1 LGHDT, CDR2 YNNKEL (reference sequence). The CDR3 loop reads CASSLRTRTGANVLTF. The CDR3 coding sequence is TGTGCCAGCAGCCTTCGGACTAGGACTGGGGCCAACGTCCTGACTTTC.

V gene TRBV6-4 combines with J gene TRBJ1-1; 9 nucleotides match TRBD1. The V segment lost 5 bases and the J segment 4 bases; nucleotides outside the gene matches: 2. Per germline, CDR1 MRHNA and CDR2 SNTAGT. The CDR3 is made up of 13 amino acids. CDR3 DNA sequence: TGTGCCAGCAGTCACAGGGGGCTCACTGAAGCTTTCTTT. Translated, it gives CASSHRGLTEAFF.

J is TRBJ2-4 and V is TRBV5-6; 8 bases fit TRBD1. Germline-derived CDR1 and CDR2 are SGHDT and YYEEEE. This CDR3 spans 17 amino acids. The ends lost 3 bases at V and 3 bases at J; junction bases unmatched: 11. Here the CDR3 reads CASSSPRTGLGKNIQYF. The CDR3 DNA reads TGTGCCAGCAGCTCCCCTCGGACAGGGTTAGGCAAAAACATTCAGTACTTC. The complete variable domain, with remaining parts taken from reference TRBV5-6 and TRBJ2-4, reads DAGVTQSPTHLIKTRGQQVTLRCSPKSGHDTVSWYQQALGQGPQFIFQYYEEEERQRGNFPDRFSGHQFPNYSSELNVNALLLGDSALYLCASSSPRTGLGKNIQYFGAGTRLSVL.

The chain recombines TRBV6-1 with TRBJ1-5; D possibly corresponds to TRBD1 (5 bases). The CDR3 is made up of 15 amino acids. Trimming removed 0 bases at V and 3 bases at J, with 9 bases between. CDR1 and CDR2 (germline): MNHNS, SASEGT. Written as DNA, the CDR3 is TGTGCCAGCAGTGAAGCGGCAGGGTACAATCAGCCCCAGCATTTT. Protein sequence: CASSEAAGYNQPQHF.

This clone has a single count. This chain connects TRBV18 to TRBJ1-2, with 8 bases matching TRBD1. The J segment lost 5 bases and the V segment lost 1 base, leaving 21 bases of the junction unmatched. This CDR3 is built from 20 residues. Germline lookup yields CDR1 KGHSH and CDR2 LQKENI. DNA for the CDR3: TGTGCCAGCTCACCACTTTCTCCCGGGACAGGACTTCAACTACGGTATGGCTACACCTTC. It is translated as CASSPLSPGTGLQLRYGYTF.

This clone was counted once. The chain has TRBV6-5 and TRBJ1-2, with 8 positions matching TRBD1. The length of the CDR3 is 15 residues. Germline V lookup: CDR1 MNHEY, CDR2 SVGAGI. Unmatched junction bases numbered 8, after V lost 6 bases and J lost 2 bases. This CDR3 is CASRKSGGRNYGYTF. CDR3 in DNA: TGTGCCAGCAGAAAATCAGGGGGCAGGAACTATGGCTACACCTTC.

The chain uses TRBV5-1 and TRBJ2-7, with 7 positions matching TRBD1. From germline, CDR1 is SGHRS and CDR2 YFSETQ. With 5 bases clipped from V and 0 bases from J, the junction kept 8 bases outside the gene matches. The CDR3 is 15 amino acids. DNA of the CDR3: TGCGCCAGCAGGCAAACCGGGACAGTCTCCTACGAGCAGTACTTC. Amino acids: CASRQTGTVSYEQYF.

CDR3 sequence: CASGLTSQETQYF. The CDR3 DNA reads TGTGCTAGTGGTTTGACAAGCCAAGAGACCCAGTACTTC. V is TRBV12-5 and J is TRBJ2-5; no reliable D call. Germline values: CDR1 LGHNT, CDR2 FRNRAP. V was cut by 2 bases and J by 1 base, with 5 bases left in between. The CDR3 sequence is 13 residues long.

The rearrangement joins TRBV24-1 to TRBJ2-3; 9 nucleotides agree with TRBD1. Germline V gene data show CDR1 as KGHDR and CDR2 as SFDVKD. This CDR3 contains 14 residues. Trimming took 7 bases from V and 5 from J; bases not matched to a gene: 6. The CDR3 loop is CATSRDRVGDTQYF. As DNA, the CDR3 is TGTGCCACCAGCCGGGACAGGGTAGGAGATACGCAGTATTTT.

The chain links TRBV11-1 to TRBJ1-1; no clear D gene. CDR3 length: 11 amino acids. Per germline, CDR1 SGHAT and CDR2 FQDESV (reference sequence). V was trimmed by 4 bases and J by 7 bases, leaving 7 bases between them. CDR3 sequence: CASSSLSEAFF. CDR3 bases: TGTGCCAGCAGCTCCCTCAGTGAAGCTTTCTTT.

This clone was counted once. This chain uses TRBV5-1 with TRBJ1-4, with D maybe TRBD1 (6 bases). V dropped 4 bases and J dropped 3 bases, with 16 bases sitting between them. Germline CDR1 is SGHRS and CDR2 is YFSETQ. This CDR3 comprises 16 residues. The CDR3 protein is CASSATGFQANEKLFF. The CDR3 DNA is TGCGCCAGCAGCGCCACAGGGTTTCAGGCTAATGAAAAACTGTTTTTT.